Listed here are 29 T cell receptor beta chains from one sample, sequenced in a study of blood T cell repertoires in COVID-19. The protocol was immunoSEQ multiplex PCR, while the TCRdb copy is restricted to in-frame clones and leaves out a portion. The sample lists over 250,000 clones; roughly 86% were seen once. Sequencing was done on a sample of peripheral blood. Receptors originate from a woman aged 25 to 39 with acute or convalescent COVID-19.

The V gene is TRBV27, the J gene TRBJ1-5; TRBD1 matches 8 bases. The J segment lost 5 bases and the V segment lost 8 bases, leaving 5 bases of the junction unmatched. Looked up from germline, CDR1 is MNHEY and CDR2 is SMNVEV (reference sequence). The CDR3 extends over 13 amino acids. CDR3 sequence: CASRGQGYQPQHF. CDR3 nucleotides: TGTGCCAGCCGCGGACAGGGTTATCAGCCCCAGCATTTT.

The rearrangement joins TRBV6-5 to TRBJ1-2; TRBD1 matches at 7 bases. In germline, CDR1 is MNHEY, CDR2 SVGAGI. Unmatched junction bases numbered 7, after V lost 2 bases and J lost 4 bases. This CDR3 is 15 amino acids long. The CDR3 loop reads CASSYLKGAGYGYTF. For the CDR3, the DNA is TGTGCCAGCAGTTACCTTAAGGGGGCAGGCTATGGCTACACCTTC.

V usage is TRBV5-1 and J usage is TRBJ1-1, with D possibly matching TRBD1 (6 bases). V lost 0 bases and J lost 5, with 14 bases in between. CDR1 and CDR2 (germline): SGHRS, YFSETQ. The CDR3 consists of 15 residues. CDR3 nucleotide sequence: TGCGCCAGCAGCTTGGTGGCAGGGGCTGGGACTGAAGCTTTCTTT. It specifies CASSLVAGAGTEAFF.

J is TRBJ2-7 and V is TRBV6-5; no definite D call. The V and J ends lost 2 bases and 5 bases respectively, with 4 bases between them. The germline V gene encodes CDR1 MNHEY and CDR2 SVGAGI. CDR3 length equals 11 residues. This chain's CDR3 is CASSYLDEQYF. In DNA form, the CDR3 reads TGTGCCAGCAGTTACCTCGACGAGCAGTACTTC.

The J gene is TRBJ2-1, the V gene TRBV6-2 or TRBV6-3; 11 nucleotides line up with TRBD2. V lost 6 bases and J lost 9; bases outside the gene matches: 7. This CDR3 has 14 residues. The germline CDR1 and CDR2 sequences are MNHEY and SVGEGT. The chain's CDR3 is CASSIAGGPFEQFF. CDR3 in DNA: TGTGCCAGCAGCATAGCGGGAGGGCCATTTGAGCAGTTCTTC.

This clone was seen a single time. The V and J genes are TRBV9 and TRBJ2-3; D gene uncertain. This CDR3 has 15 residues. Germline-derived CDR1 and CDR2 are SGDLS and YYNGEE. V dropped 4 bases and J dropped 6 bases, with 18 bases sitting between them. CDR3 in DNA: TGTGCCAGCAGCAAAGGCCAGTACGGGTCGGATACGCAGTATTTT. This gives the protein CASSKGQYGSDTQYF.

CDR3 bases: TGTGCCAGCAGCCAAGCTACTAGCGGGACTACCTACGAGCAGTACTTC. It specifies CASSQATSGTTYEQYF. The chain employs TRBV3-1 (or the pseudogene TRBV3-2) and TRBJ2-7; 10 bases line up with TRBD2. This CDR3 has 16 amino acids. J lost 2 bases, V lost 1 base, and 5 bases had no gene match. The V gene's germline CDR1 is LGHDT and CDR2 YNNKEL (reference sequence).

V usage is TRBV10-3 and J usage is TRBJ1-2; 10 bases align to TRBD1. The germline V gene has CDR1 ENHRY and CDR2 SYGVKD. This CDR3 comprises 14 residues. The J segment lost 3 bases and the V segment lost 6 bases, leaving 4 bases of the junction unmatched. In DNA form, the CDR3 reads TGTGCCATCAGGGCCGGGACAGGGGACTATGGCTACACCTTC. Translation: CAIRAGTGDYGYTF.

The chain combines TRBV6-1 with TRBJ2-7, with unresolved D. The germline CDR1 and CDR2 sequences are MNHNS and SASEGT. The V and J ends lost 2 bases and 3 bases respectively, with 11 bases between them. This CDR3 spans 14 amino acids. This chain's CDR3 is CASSEFTSVYEQYF. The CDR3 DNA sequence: TGTGCCAGCAGTGAATTTACGTCAGTCTACGAGCAGTACTTC.

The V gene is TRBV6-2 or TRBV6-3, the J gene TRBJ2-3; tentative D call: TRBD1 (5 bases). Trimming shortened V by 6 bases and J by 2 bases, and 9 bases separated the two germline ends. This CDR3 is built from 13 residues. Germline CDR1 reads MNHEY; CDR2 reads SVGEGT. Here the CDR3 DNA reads TGTGCCAGCAGCGAGACAGTCACAGATACGCAGTATTTT. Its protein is CASSETVTDTQYF.

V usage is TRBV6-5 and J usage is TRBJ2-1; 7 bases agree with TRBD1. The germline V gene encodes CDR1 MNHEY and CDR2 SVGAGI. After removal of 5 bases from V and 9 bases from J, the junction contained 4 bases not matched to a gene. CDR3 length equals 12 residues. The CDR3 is CASSPRGSEQFF. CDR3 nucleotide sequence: TGTGCCAGCAGTCCCAGGGGGAGTGAGCAGTTCTTC.

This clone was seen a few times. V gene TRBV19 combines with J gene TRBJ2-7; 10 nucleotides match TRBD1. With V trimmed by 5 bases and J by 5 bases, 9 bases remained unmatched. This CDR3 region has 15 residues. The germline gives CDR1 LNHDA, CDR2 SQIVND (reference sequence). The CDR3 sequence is CASSSWGTGAHEQYF. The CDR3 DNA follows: TGTGCCAGTAGTTCATGGGGGACAGGGGCCCACGAGCAGTACTTC.

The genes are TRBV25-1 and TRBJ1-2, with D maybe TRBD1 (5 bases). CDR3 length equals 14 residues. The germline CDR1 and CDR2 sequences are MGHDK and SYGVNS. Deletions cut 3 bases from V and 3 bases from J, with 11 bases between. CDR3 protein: CASSEQGTDYGYTF. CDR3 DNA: TGTGCCAGCAGTGAGCAGGGAACCGACTATGGCTACACCTTC.

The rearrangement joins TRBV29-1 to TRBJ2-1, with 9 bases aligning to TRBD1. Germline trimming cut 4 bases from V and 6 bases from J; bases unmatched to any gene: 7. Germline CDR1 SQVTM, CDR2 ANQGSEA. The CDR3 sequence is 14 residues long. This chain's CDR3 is CSVVGDRASNEQFF. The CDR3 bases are TGCAGCGTTGTAGGGGACAGGGCCTCCAATGAGCAGTTCTTC.

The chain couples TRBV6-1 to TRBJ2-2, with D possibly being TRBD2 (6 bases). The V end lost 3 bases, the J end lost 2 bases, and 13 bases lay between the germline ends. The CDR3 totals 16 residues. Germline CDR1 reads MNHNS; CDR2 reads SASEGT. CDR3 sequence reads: CASSEWAGFNTGELFF. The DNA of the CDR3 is TGTGCCAGCAGTGAGTGGGCGGGATTCAACACCGGGGAGCTGTTTTTT.

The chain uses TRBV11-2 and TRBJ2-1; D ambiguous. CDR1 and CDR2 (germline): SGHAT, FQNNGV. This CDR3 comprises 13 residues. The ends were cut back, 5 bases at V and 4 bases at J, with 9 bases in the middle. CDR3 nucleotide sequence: TGTGCCAGCAGCCTCCCAGTGTACAATGAGCAGTTCTTC. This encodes CASSLPVYNEQFF.

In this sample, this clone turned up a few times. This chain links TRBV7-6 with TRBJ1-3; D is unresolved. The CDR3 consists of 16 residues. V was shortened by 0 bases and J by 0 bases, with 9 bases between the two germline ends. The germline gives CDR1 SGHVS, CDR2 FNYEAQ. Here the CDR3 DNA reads TGTGCCAGCAGCTTAGCCATCCCCATCTCTGGAAACACCATATATTTT. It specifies CASSLAIPISGNTIYF.

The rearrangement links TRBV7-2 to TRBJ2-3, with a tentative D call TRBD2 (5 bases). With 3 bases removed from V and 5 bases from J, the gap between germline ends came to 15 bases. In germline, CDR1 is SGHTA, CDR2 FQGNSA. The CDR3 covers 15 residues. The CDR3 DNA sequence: TGTGCCAGCAGCTTGGAGTTCGCGGGCGGAGATACGCAGTATTTT. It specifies CASSLEFAGGDTQYF.

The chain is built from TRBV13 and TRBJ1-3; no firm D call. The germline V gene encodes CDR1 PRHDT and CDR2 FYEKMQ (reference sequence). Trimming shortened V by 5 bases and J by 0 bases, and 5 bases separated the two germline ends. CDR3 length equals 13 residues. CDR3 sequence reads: CASSRLSGNTIYF. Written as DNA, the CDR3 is TGTGCCAGCAGCAGACTCTCTGGAAACACCATATATTTT.

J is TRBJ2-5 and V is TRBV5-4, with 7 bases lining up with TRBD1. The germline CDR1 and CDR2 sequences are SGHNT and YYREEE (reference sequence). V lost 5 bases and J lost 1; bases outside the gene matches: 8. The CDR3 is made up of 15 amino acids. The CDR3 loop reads CASSLLGQFQETQYF. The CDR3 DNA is TGTGCCAGCAGTTTATTGGGACAGTTCCAAGAGACCCAGTACTTC.

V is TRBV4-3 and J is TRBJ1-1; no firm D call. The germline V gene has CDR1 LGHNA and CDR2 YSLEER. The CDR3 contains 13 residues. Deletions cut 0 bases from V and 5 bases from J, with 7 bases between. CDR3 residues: CASSQDIETEAFF. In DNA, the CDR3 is TGCGCCAGCAGCCAAGATATAGAGACTGAAGCTTTCTTT.

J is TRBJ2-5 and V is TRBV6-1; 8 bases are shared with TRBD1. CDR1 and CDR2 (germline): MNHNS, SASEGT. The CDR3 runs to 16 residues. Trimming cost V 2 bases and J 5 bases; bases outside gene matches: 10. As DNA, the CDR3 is TGTGCCAGCAGTGAATCTTCCTGGACAGGGTGGGAGACCCAGTACTTC. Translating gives CASSESSWTGWETQYF.

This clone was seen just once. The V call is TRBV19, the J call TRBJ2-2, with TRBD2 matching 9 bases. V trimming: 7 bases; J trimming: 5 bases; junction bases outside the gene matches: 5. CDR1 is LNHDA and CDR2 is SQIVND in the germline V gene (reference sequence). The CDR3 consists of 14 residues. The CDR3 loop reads CASTRAGGTGELFF. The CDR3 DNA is TGTGCCAGTACTAGAGCGGGAGGAACCGGGGAGCTGTTTTTT.

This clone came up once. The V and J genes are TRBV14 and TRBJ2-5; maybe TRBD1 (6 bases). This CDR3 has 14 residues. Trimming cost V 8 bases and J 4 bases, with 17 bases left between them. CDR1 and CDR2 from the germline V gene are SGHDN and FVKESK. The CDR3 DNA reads TGTGCCAGCGGGGGCCTGGGAGTTGGAGAGACCCAGTACTTC. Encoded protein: CASGGLGVGETQYF. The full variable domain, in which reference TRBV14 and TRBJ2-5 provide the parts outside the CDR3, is EAGVTQFPSHSVIEKGQTVTLRCDPISGHDNLYWYRRVMGKEIKFLLHFVKESKQDESGMPNNRFLAERTGGTYSTLKVQPAELEDSGVYFCASGGLGVGETQYFGPGTRLLVL.

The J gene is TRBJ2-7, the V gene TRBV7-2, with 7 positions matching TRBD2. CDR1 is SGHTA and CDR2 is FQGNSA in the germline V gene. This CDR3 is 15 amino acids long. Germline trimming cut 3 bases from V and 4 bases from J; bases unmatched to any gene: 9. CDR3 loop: CASSFGLAERYEQYF. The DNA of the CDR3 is TGTGCCAGCAGCTTCGGCCTAGCGGAACGGTACGAGCAGTACTTC.

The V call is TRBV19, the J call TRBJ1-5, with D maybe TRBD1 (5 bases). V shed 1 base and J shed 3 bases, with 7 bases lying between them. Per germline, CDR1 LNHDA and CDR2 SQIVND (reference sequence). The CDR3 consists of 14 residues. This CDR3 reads CASSIGGLNQPQHF. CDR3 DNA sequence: TGTGCCAGTAGTATAGGGGGCCTCAATCAGCCCCAGCATTTT.

CDR3 bases: TGTGCCAGTAGTATAGGGGGACTAGCGGGAAGTACAGATACGCAGTATTTT. It codes for CASSIGGLAGSTDTQYF. This chain connects TRBV19 to TRBJ2-3; TRBD2 agrees at 13 bases. This CDR3 is built from 17 residues. J was trimmed by 3 bases and V by 1 base; bases with no gene match: 4. Germline-derived CDR1 and CDR2 are LNHDA and SQIVND (reference sequence).

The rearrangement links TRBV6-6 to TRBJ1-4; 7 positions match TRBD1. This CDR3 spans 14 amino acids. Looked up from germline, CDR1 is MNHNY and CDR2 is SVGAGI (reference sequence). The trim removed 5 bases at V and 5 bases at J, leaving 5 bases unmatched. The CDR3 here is CASSGRDRNEKLFF. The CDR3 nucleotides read TGTGCCAGCAGTGGCCGGGACAGAAATGAAAAACTGTTTTTT.

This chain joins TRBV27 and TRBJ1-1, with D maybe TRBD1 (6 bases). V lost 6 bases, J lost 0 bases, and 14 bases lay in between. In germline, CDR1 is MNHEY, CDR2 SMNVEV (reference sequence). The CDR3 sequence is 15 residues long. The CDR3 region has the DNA TGTGCCAGCAGCAACCTCGGACAGCTGAACACTGAAGCTTTCTTT. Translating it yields CASSNLGQLNTEAFF.